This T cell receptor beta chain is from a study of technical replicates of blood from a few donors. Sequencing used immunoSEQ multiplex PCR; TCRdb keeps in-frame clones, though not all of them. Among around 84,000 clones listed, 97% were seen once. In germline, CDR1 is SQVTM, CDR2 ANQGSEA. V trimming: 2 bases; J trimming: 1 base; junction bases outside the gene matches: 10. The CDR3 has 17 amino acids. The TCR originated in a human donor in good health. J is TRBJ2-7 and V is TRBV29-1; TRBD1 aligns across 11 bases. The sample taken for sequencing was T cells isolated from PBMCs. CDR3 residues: CSVELEGTGGISYEQYF. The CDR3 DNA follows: TGCAGCGTTGAACTTGAAGGGACAGGGGGGATATCCTACGAGCAGTACTTC.